These T cell receptor beta chains were read from a single sample in a study of cytomegalovirus exposure and HLA in healthy donors. Here immunoSEQ multiplex PCR was the method, and the copy in TCRdb shows in-frame clones only, minus some. This repertoire shows approximately 100,000 clones, 70% to 80% found once; its top ten account for approximately 12%. The sample consisted of PBMCs. These TCRs come from a middle-aged woman in good health and CMV-seropositive. Each CDR3 is given with its conserved first and last residue. The D gene is left open where the match is weak. Clone size is stated in some rows and not others, as once, few, many or a class when expanded.

d_call: -
clone_size: -
j_call: TRBJ2-1
v_call: TRBV10-3
cdr3_nt: TGTGCCATAGGTCGGGGAGGGGGGGCGGGATATGAGCAGTTCTTC
cdr3_aa: CAIGRGGGAGYEQFF

d_call: TRBD1
clone_size: -
j_call: TRBJ2-6
v_call: TRBV13
cdr3_nt: TGTGCCAGCAGGCCGACAGGGACGGGGGCCAACGTCCTGACTTTC
cdr3_aa: CASRPTGTGANVLTF

d_call: -
clone_size: -
j_call: TRBJ1-3
v_call: TRBV19
cdr3_nt: TGTGCCAGTAGCCAACAGGGACGAAAAGGAAACACCATATATTTT
cdr3_aa: CASSQQGRKGNTIYF

d_call: -
clone_size: -
j_call: TRBJ1-5
v_call: TRBV5-1
cdr3_nt: TGCGCCAGCAGCTTGTGGGGGGAAAGCAATCAGCCCCAGCATTTT
cdr3_aa: CASSLWGESNQPQHF

d_call: TRBD1
clone_size: -
j_call: TRBJ2-7
v_call: TRBV20-1
cdr3_nt: TGCAGTGCGGGGACAGCCTATGGGCAGTACTTC
cdr3_aa: CSAGTAYGQYF

d_call: -
clone_size: -
j_call: TRBJ2-2
v_call: TRBV5-1
cdr3_nt: TGCGCCAGCAGAATAGCAGCGAACACCGGGGAGCTGTTTTTT
cdr3_aa: CASRIAANTGELFF

d_call: -
clone_size: -
j_call: TRBJ2-2
v_call: TRBV7-8
cdr3_nt: TGTGCCAGCAGCTTAAGGGGCACCGGGGAGCTGTTTTTT
cdr3_aa: CASSLRGTGELFF

d_call: TRBD1
clone_size: -
j_call: TRBJ2-3
v_call: TRBV10-3
cdr3_nt: TGTGCCATCAGTCCGGGACAGAGTTTTGTGACAGATACGCAGTATTTT
cdr3_aa: CAISPGQSFVTDTQYF

d_call: TRBD1
clone_size: few
j_call: TRBJ2-1
v_call: TRBV7-8
cdr3_nt: TGTGCCAGCAGAGGAGCAGGGGGATTTTACAATGAGCAGTTCTTC
cdr3_aa: CASRGAGGFYNEQFF

d_call: -
clone_size: -
j_call: TRBJ1-5
v_call: TRBV7-9
cdr3_nt: TGTGCCAGCAGCTTATCTGGGGGGGATCAGCCCCAGCATTTT
cdr3_aa: CASSLSGGDQPQHF

d_call: -
clone_size: once
j_call: TRBJ2-7
v_call: TRBV2
cdr3_nt: TGTGCCAGCACGGGGTTCTACGAGCAGTACTTC
cdr3_aa: CASTGFYEQYF

d_call: TRBD2
clone_size: few
j_call: TRBJ2-7
v_call: TRBV7-9
cdr3_nt: TGTGCCAGCAGCCTCACGACTAGCGGGGGAAGCGAGCAGTACTTC
cdr3_aa: CASSLTTSGGSEQYF

d_call: TRBD1
clone_size: -
j_call: TRBJ1-2
v_call: TRBV18
cdr3_nt: TGTGCCAGCTCACCACAGGGGGCAGAGCTCAACTATGGCTACACCTTC
cdr3_aa: CASSPQGAELNYGYTF

d_call: -
clone_size: -
j_call: TRBJ1-5
v_call: TRBV1
cdr3_nt: TGCACCAGCAGCCAAGCCGGACAGGCTAGCAATCAGCCCCAGCATTTT
cdr3_aa: CTSSQAGQASNQPQHF

d_call: -
clone_size: -
j_call: TRBJ1-2
v_call: TRBV2
cdr3_nt: TGTGCCAGTACCCTAGGTACGGCTATCTATGGCTACACCTTC
cdr3_aa: CASTLGTAIYGYTF

d_call: -
clone_size: -
j_call: TRBJ2-7
v_call: TRBV13
cdr3_nt: TGTGCCAGCAGCTTAGGTCCGGGATACTCCTACGAGCAGTACTTC
cdr3_aa: CASSLGPGYSYEQYF

d_call: TRBD1
clone_size: -
j_call: TRBJ1-2
v_call: TRBV9
cdr3_nt: TGTGCCAGCAGGGAAGCGGGACAGGGGGAATATGGCTACACCTTC
cdr3_aa: CASREAGQGEYGYTF

d_call: TRBD1
clone_size: -
j_call: TRBJ1-5
v_call: TRBV2
cdr3_nt: TGTGCCAGCAGTGTGGGCAGGGGGGATCAGCCCCAGCATTTT
cdr3_aa: CASSVGRGDQPQHF

d_call: TRBD1
clone_size: -
j_call: TRBJ2-7
v_call: TRBV4-2
cdr3_nt: TGTGCCAGCAGCTCCGAGGACAGGGGGAATTACGAGCAGTACTTC
cdr3_aa: CASSSEDRGNYEQYF

d_call: TRBD1
clone_size: -
j_call: TRBJ1-3
v_call: TRBV5-4
cdr3_nt: TGTGCCAGCAGCTTGGTTCAGGGGGCGGGAAACACCATATATTTT
cdr3_aa: CASSLVQGAGNTIYF

d_call: -
clone_size: -
j_call: TRBJ2-3
v_call: TRBV5-1
cdr3_nt: TGCGCCAGCAGCTTGGGTGGGGGGAGCACAGATACGCAGTATTTT
cdr3_aa: CASSLGGGSTDTQYF

d_call: -
clone_size: once
j_call: TRBJ1-6
v_call: TRBV7-9
cdr3_nt: TGTGCCAGCAGCCCGATCGGGCCGGGGAAGAATTCACCCCTCCACTTT
cdr3_aa: CASSPIGPGKNSPLHF

d_call: TRBD1
clone_size: -
j_call: TRBJ1-1
v_call: TRBV29-1
cdr3_nt: TGCAGCGCGGACAGGTGGTTGAACACTGAAGCTTTCTTT
cdr3_aa: CSADRWLNTEAFF

d_call: -
clone_size: -
j_call: TRBJ1-3
v_call: TRBV6-1
cdr3_nt: TGTGCCAGCACCCTCCGAACAGGGTACGGAAACACCATATATTTT
cdr3_aa: CASTLRTGYGNTIYF

d_call: TRBD1
clone_size: -
j_call: TRBJ1-2
v_call: TRBV5-1
cdr3_nt: TGCGCCAGCAGCTTAAGGGGGCCCACTAACTATGGCTACACCTTC
cdr3_aa: CASSLRGPTNYGYTF

d_call: TRBD1
clone_size: -
j_call: TRBJ1-4
v_call: TRBV5-1
cdr3_nt: TGCGCCAGCAGCTTGGATGGGACAGGGGTTGGGGAAAAACTGTTTTTT
cdr3_aa: CASSLDGTGVGEKLFF